A selection of T cell receptor beta chains follows, all from one sample in a study of vaccination effects on CD4 cells after COVID-19. For these receptors, no antigen is known. Clones were sequenced by immunoSEQ multiplex PCR, and TCRdb holds only the in-frame ones, with some missing. The sample contains around 32,000 clones, more than 55% of which appear only once. The source was CD4+ T cells from PBMCs cultured with SARS-CoV-2 spike peptides, collected after COVID-19 vaccination. These TCRs come from a human donor who received a COVID-19 vaccine. The CDR3 runs from the conserved cysteine through the conserved F or W. The D gene is left open where the match is weak. Clone size is stated in some rows and not others, as once, few, many or a class when expanded.

NA,TRBJ1-1,12,TRBV2,NA,TGTGCCAGCACGAGAGCCGTCGCTGAAGCTTTCTTT,CASTRAVAEAFF
NA,TRBJ2-2,15,TRBV6-4,TRBD2,TGTGCCAGCAGTGGACTAGCGGGAGTCACCGGGGAGCTGTTTTTT,CASSGLAGVTGELFF
NA,TRBJ1-3,14,TRBV6-1,NA,TGTGCCAGCAGTGAGCCTTACTCTGGAAACACCATATATTTT,CASSEPYSGNTIYF
NA,TRBJ1-4,13,TRBV2,NA,TGTGCCAGCACGCCAGGGGTCGTAGAAAAACTGTTTTTT,CASTPGVVEKLFF
NA,TRBJ2-2,15,TRBV7-6,TRBD2,TGTGCCAGCAGCTTAGTAGGACTAGCGGGAGATGGGCTGTTTTTT,CASSLVGLAGDGLFF
NA,TRBJ2-1,14,TRBV27,TRBD1,TGTGCCAGCAGTTTGAGGGACAGGGCCGATGAGCAGTTCTTC,CASSLRDRADEQFF
few,TRBJ1-1,13,TRBV24-1,NA,TGTGCCACCAGTGATCAGGGTCACACTGAAGCTTTCTTT,CATSDQGHTEAFF
NA,TRBJ2-5,14,TRBV7-9,TRBD2,TGTGCCAGCACGGAGAGCGGGGGGGCGGAGACCCAGTACTTC,CASTESGGAETQYF
NA,TRBJ1-2,13,TRBV29-1,NA,TGCAGCGTTGTCGGGGGTAGAGACTATGGCTACACCTTC,CSVVGGRDYGYTF
NA,TRBJ2-1,18,TRBV20-1,NA,TGCAGTGCTAGTCGGTCGTGGGGTAGCGGATCCTCCTACAATGAGCAGTTCTTC,CSASRSWGSGSSYNEQFF
NA,TRBJ1-4,14,TRBV27,TRBD1,TGTGCCAGCAGTTTGTGGCAGGGGGCTCAAAAACTGTTTTTT,CASSLWQGAQKLFF
NA,TRBJ2-3,16,TRBV27,NA,TGTGCCAGCAGTTTATATGCGGGGGCTGGCACAGATACGCAGTATTTT,CASSLYAGAGTDTQYF
few,TRBJ1-5,14,TRBV5-4,TRBD1,TGTGCCAGCAGCCCGGGACAGGGGAATCAGCCCCAGCATTTT,CASSPGQGNQPQHF
few,TRBJ2-1,14,TRBV6-6,TRBD1,TGTGCCAGCAGTTACGGGACAGCTAACAATGAGCAGTTCTTC,CASSYGTANNEQFF
NA,TRBJ2-1,15,TRBV6-5,TRBD2,TGTGCCAGCCTGAGGACTAGCGGGAGGATCAATGAGCAGTTCTTC,CASLRTSGRINEQFF
NA,TRBJ2-7,14,TRBV6-5,NA,TGTGCCAGCAGTTACTCGACAGAGACGGACGAGCAGTACTTC,CASSYSTETDEQYF
NA,TRBJ2-7,14,TRBV4-1,NA,TGCGCCAGCAGCCAAGATCGAGATGCGTACGAGCAGTACTTC,CASSQDRDAYEQYF
NA,TRBJ2-5,14,TRBV11-3,NA,TGTGCCAGCAGCAAGGGGACCGCACGGGGGACCCAGTACTTC,CASSKGTARGTQYF
NA,TRBJ2-1,22,TRBV19,TRBD1,TGTGCCAGTAGTATTTTCCCCCACTCGACAGGGGCGCACACGGGCTCCTACAATGAGCAGTTCTTC,CASSIFPHSTGAHTGSYNEQFF
NA,TRBJ1-3,14,TRBV10-3,NA,TGTGCCATCAGTGATACGGGGGCTGGAAACACCATATATTTT,CAISDTGAGNTIYF
NA,TRBJ2-2,13,TRBV30,TRBD1,TGTGCCTGGAGAAGGACAGGGCTTGGGGAGCTGTTTTTT,CAWRRTGLGELFF
NA,TRBJ2-7,15,TRBV3-1/TRBV3-2,NA,TGTGCCAGCAGCCAGGCCTGGGGGGGGCGCTACGAGCAGTACTTC,CASSQAWGGRYEQYF
NA,TRBJ2-7,13,TRBV3-1/TRBV3-2,TRBD1,TGTGCCAGCAGCCAGTTACAGGGGTCCGAGCAGTACTTC,CASSQLQGSEQYF
NA,TRBJ2-3,16,TRBV6-4,TRBD2,TGTGCCAGCAGTGAACATGCGGGGGGGGCGGCGGATACGCAGTATTTT,CASSEHAGGAADTQYF
NA,TRBJ1-5,17,TRBV7-2,NA,TGTGCCAGCAGCGCGGTCTTTGGCCCTTATAGCAATCAGCCCCAGCATTTT,CASSAVFGPYSNQPQHF
NA,TRBJ1-1,14,TRBV6-5,NA,TGTGCCAGCAGTTTACAGGGATTGAAGACTGAAGCTTTCTTT,CASSLQGLKTEAFF
NA,TRBJ2-5,16,TRBV12-1,NA,TGTGCCAGCAGCCCAGGCTGCCGTTCGGCCCAAGAGACCCAGTACTTC,CASSPGCRSAQETQYF
NA,TRBJ2-7,13,TRBV7-9,NA,TGTGCCAGCAGCTTATTCTCGTCCTACGAGCAGTACTTC,CASSLFSSYEQYF